This paragraph reports one T cell receptor (beta chain). A single count supports this clone. Which antigen it targets is not known. The record has no base qualities; no much larger clone is one base away. Its CDR3 holds 13 amino acids, cysteine through phenylalanine. Only the CDR3 portion is preserved as DNA: 39 bases, with reading frame beginning at the first base. Here V drops 4 bases and J drops 6 bases, and the junction holds 4 bases not matched to any gene. The germline V gene encodes CDR1 MNHNY and CDR2 SVGAGI (reference sequence). This record comes from a study of blood T cell repertoires in COVID-19 (dated by TCRdb to the early 2020s). Regarding the study in general: Samples from collaborators originated in the United States, Italy and Spain and spanned both the acute and convalescent phases of COVID-19. Deeply sampled blood TCRbeta repertoires from subjects exposed to, actively infected with, or recovered from COVID-19 were included in the dataset. A freely available public database, intended as a resource for researchers studying the immune response to SARS-CoV-2, is where the repertoires were released. Nearly every sample came with metadata listing a de-identified subject ID, COVID-19 status, age in years and sex. The samples were drawn from the first 160 participants of the ongoing ImmuneRACE study and from 1,254 subjects provided by 6 global collaborators. Where available, HLA class I and class II types were taken from metadata supplied by the sample provider and were not determined by assay-based typing. The prospective study material was composed of cDNA or gDNA derived from T cells, B-cell-depleted T cells, or PBMCs. The research as a whole found: The amount of clinical and demographic metadata varied by source and participant and was provided uncurated.

TCRbeta CDR3 regions were amplified from genomic DNA by means of the immunoSEQ Assay, a bias-controlled multiplex PCR. The study's processing was this. Nucleated cell counts per sample were estimated from amplification of reference gene primers within the assay. To quantify the absolute abundance of each unique TCRbeta CDR3 rearrangement, sequence reads were collapsed and filtered. For each sample, productive Simpson clonality was calculated as the square root of Simpson's diversity index across productive rearrangements. TCRdb re-hosts the immuneACCESS table, in-frame sequences only. Its copies lack some clones; in the studies checked, an unresolved V gene accounts for under half of them, and the cause for the rest is not known. V and J calls and clone size follow that table, whereas D and trimming were derived from the DNA. A total of nearly 45,000 clones appear in this sample, around 90% of them only once. Approximately 23% of the sample belongs to the ten largest clones.

Whole blood was collected in K2EDTA tubes by collaborating institutions according to the institutions' own protocols. For TCRbeta analysis, collaborator samples were shipped as frozen whole blood, as isolated PBMCs, or as DNA extracted from either sample type. The chain joins TRBV6-6 to TRBJ1-2, with 8 bases in between that match TRBD1. Sequencing was carried out using peripheral blood. This clonotype originated in a woman at least 80 years old in a cohort sampled during active or convalescent COVID-19. The sequence in DNA is TGTGCCAGCAGTTCTACAGGGGGGAATGGCTACACCTTC. This codes for CASSSTGGNGYTF.